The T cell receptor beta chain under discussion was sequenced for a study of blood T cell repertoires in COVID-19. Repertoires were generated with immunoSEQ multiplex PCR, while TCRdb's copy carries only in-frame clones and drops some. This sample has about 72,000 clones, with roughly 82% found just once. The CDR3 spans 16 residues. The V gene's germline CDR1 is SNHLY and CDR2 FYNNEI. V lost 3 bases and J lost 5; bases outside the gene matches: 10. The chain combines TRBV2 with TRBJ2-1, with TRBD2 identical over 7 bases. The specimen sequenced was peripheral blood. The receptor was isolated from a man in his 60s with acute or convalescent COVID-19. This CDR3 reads CASSDEEAGLDNEQFF. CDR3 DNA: TGTGCCAGCAGTGATGAGGAAGCGGGGTTGGACAATGAGCAGTTCTTC.